A single sample gave rise to the 9 T cell receptor beta chains below, sequenced in a study of breast tumors, draining lymph nodes, adjacent tissues. Breast cancer patients provided tissue from their axillary draining lymph nodes. TCRdb re-called the multiplex PCR reads with MiXCR, one entry per CDR3 protein. The sample has 170,000 or so distinct CDR3 sequences, around a third seen once; the top ten hold around 4.5%. Sequenced: axillary lymph node tissue. These receptors were obtained from a female donor with breast cancer. Some clones in this sample may be carry-over from other donors' samples.

This chain joins TRBV7-8 and TRBJ1-2, with TRBD1 identical over 7 bases. Germline V gene lookup returns CDR1 SGHVS and CDR2 FQNEAQ. The CDR3 extends over 13 amino acids. V was clipped by 4 bases and J by 12 bases; unmatched bases: 11. CDR3 coding DNA: TGTGCCAGCAGCTCGACAGGGAGTTTCGGAAACACCTTC. This encodes CASSSTGSFGNTF.

By sample share, this clonotype is medium-sized. The chain couples TRBV11-2 to TRBJ1-2, with 10 bases fitting TRBD1. The CDR3 is 14 amino acids. V shed 5 bases and J 6 bases; nucleotides not matched to a gene: 6. Germline V lookup: CDR1 SGHAT, CDR2 FQNNGV. The CDR3 sequence: CASSRTGTGDGYTF. CDR3 sequence (DNA): TGTGCCAGCAGCCGAACCGGGACAGGGGATGGCTACACCTTC.

This clonotype was found many times. CDR3: CAWSLAGGIQETQYF. DNA for the CDR3: TGTGCCTGGAGTTTAGCGGGAGGTATTCAAGAGACCCAGTACTTC. This chain joins TRBV30 and TRBJ2-5; 10 bases fit TRBD2. Looked up from germline, CDR1 is GTSNPN and CDR2 is SVGIG (reference sequence). This CDR3 region has 15 residues. V shed 2 bases, J shed 2 bases, and the junction held 5 bases outside the gene matches.

This clonotype has ten or more counts. The V call is TRBV30, the J call TRBJ2-3, with D possibly matching TRBD2 (5 bases). Germline lookup yields CDR1 GTSNPN and CDR2 SVGIG (reference sequence). The V end lost 2 bases, the J end lost 2 bases, and 17 bases lay between the germline ends. The CDR3 totals 16 residues. This CDR3 is CAWSSNGLRATDTQYF. The CDR3 DNA is TGTGCCTGGAGTTCCAACGGACTCCGCGCCACAGATACGCAGTATTTT.

This clonotype was seen at least ten times. This chain links TRBV10-1 with TRBJ1-3; D perhaps matches TRBD1 (5 bases). The CDR3 is 14 residues long. Germline-derived CDR1 and CDR2 are WNHNN and SYGVQD (reference sequence). V lost 4 bases to trimming and J lost 0 bases, with 7 bases between them. The CDR3 DNA reads TGCGCCAGCAGTGTGGGGGACTCTGGAAACACCATATATTTT. As protein: CASSVGDSGNTIYF.

Notes on this clonotype: A much larger clone sits a single nucleotide away, making a read error possible. As the CDR3 is not closed by the conserved phenylalanine or tryptophan, this likely results from a read error. V gene TRBV5-4 combines with J gene TRBJ2-1; D possibly corresponds to TRBD2 (6 bases). Trimming took off 3 bases at V and 2 bases at J, with 12 bases between the two ends. Germline V gives CDR1 SGHNT, CDR2 YYREEE (reference sequence). CDR3 length: 15 residues. The CDR3, as DNA: TGTGCCAGCAGCTACGTAGCGGCACCCTACAATGAGCAGTTCCTC. Its translation: CASSYVAAPYNEQFL.

The sample holds many counts of this clonotype. The rearrangement uses TRBV30 and TRBJ1-3; D is unclear. V was clipped by 5 bases and J by 4 bases, with 6 bases between them. The CDR3 contains 11 residues. The germline gives CDR1 GTSNPN, CDR2 SVGIG (reference sequence). In nucleotides, the CDR3 is TGTGCCTGGGCCGGGGGAAACACCATATATTTT. It is translated as CAWAGGNTIYF.

There are many counts of this clonotype. The chain uses TRBV6-5 and TRBJ1-2; maybe TRBD1 (6 bases). Trimming shortened V by 7 bases and J by 2 bases, and 11 bases separated the two germline ends. The CDR3 sequence is 13 residues long. Germline-derived CDR1 and CDR2 are MNHEY and SVGAGI. CDR3 in amino acids: CASKDSQNYGYTF. The CDR3 coding sequence is TGTGCCAGCAAGGACAGCCAAAACTATGGCTACACCTTC.

The chain recombines TRBV27 with TRBJ2-7; 10 nucleotides align to TRBD1. The CDR3 length is 14 residues. The J segment lost 3 bases and the V segment lost 3 bases, leaving 2 bases of the junction unmatched. The germline V gene has CDR1 MNHEY and CDR2 SMNVEV (reference sequence). The CDR3 sequence: CASSFRDRGYEQYF. CDR3 sequence (DNA): TGTGCCAGCAGTTTCCGGGACAGGGGCTACGAGCAGTACTTC.